This TCR beta chain was sequenced during a study of blood T cell repertoires in COVID-19. Deletions cut 0 bases from V and 2 bases from J, with 8 bases between. The CDR3 covers 14 residues. Germline CDR1 reads WSHSY; CDR2 reads SAAADI. The sample holds a few counts of this clone. In the original workflow: For nucleated cells, counts were estimated from reference gene primer amplification. Here immunoSEQ multiplex PCR was the method, and the copy in TCRdb shows in-frame clones only, minus some. V, J and clone size were drawn from that table, and D and trimming were deduced from the DNA. The sample has under 150,000 clones, 70% to 90% seen once; the top ten hold 3.4%.

The genes are TRBV10-2 and TRBJ2-7; tentatively, D is TRBD2 (5 bases). What was sequenced was peripheral blood. The clonotype was recovered from a man aged 35-49 years with acute or convalescent COVID-19. The CDR3 loop reads CASSESGAAYEQYF. The CDR3 nucleotides read TGCGCCAGCAGTGAGTCTGGAGCGGCCTACGAGCAGTACTTC.